This T cell receptor (beta chain) was recovered during a study of metastatic and nonmetastatic thyroid tumors. In the study overall: Across blood and tumor or nodule tissue, repertoires from malignant and benign thyroid patients were compared with one another.

Regarding the study as a whole: Patients with malignant thyroid tumors reportedly had significantly higher TCR beta diversity than those with benign nodules, in blood and tumor.

Every patient underwent thyroid surgery untreated. This clone was recorded many times. Antigen: not known. TCRdb reassembled clones from the PCR reads with MiXCR. In the table there are some 41,000 clones, about 13% of which are singletons. This CDR3 spans 14 amino acids. Germline CDR1 reads LNHDA; CDR2 reads SQIVND (reference sequence). J gave up 4 bases and V 6 bases, and 5 bases lay outside the gene matches. The rearrangement links TRBV19 to TRBJ2-2; 7 nucleotides match TRBD1. The clonotype comes from a female donor with papillary thyroid cancer or a benign thyroid nodule (not recorded which). Some clones in this sample may be carry-over from other donors' samples. The material sequenced was blood. Here the CDR3 DNA reads TGTGCCAGTAGGATACAGGGGTCCACCGGGGAGCTGTTTTTT. Residues: CASRIQGSTGELFF.